This T cell receptor (beta chain) appears in the sequencing data of a study of cytomegalovirus exposure and HLA in healthy donors. About the research overall: Falling in the Caucasian-associated ancestry cluster were about 82% of some 400 genotyped donors.

The PCR ran on 60 Vbeta and 13 Jbeta primers. Repertoires were generated with immunoSEQ multiplex PCR, while TCRdb's copy carries only in-frame clones and drops some. This sample has about 220,000 clones; about 80% occur once, and the top ten carry approximately 0.63%. This CDR3 region has 15 residues. The germline V gene has CDR1 SGDLS and CDR2 YYNGEE. V dropped 3 bases and J dropped 5; count of bases not matched to a gene: 2. The chain recombines TRBV9 with TRBJ2-5; 15 bases are shared with TRBD2. The sequencing input was PBMCs. The clonotype comes from a man aged 18-30 years in good health and CMV-seronegative. The CDR3, as DNA: TGTGCCAGCAGCGCGGGACTAGCGGGAGGTGAGACCCAGTACTTC. This encodes CASSAGLAGGETQYF.